These 30 T cell receptor beta chains originate from one sample sequenced in a study of T cell repertoires in cytomegalovirus infection. TCRdb ran MiXCR on the reads and lists one entry per CDR3 protein. This sample has about 450,000 distinct CDR3 sequences, with approximately 30% found just once. The sequenced material came from PBMCs. Every receptor here comes from a human donor in good health (CMV status not recorded). Some clones in this sample may be carry-over from other donors' samples.

V gene TRBV29-1 combines with J gene TRBJ2-5; possibly TRBD1 for D (6 bases). The CDR3 runs 12 residues. Trimming removed 3 bases from V and 11 bases from J, with 16 bases in between. CDR1 and CDR2 (germline): SQVTM, ANQGSEA. CDR3 coding DNA: TGCAGCGTTGAGGGTGACAGGTTGGCTCAGTACTTC. It is translated as CSVEGDRLAQYF.

This clonotype was picked up many times. The genes are TRBV6-6 and TRBJ1-1; the D is unclear. Per germline, CDR1 MNHNY and CDR2 SVGAGI (reference sequence). V lost 2 bases and J 7 bases, leaving 11 bases between the germline ends. The CDR3 contains 13 residues. The CDR3 spells CASSYQDPREAFF. The CDR3 DNA follows: TGTGCCAGCAGTTACCAAGACCCGCGTGAAGCTTTCTTT.

This chain connects TRBV7-9 to TRBJ2-2, with TRBD1 identical over 7 bases. CDR3 length equals 16 residues. With V trimmed by 6 bases and J by 3 bases, 10 bases remained unmatched. Germline CDR1 and CDR2: SEHNR and FQNEAQ (reference sequence). CDR3 loop: CASSPIRGRDTGELFF. For the CDR3, the DNA is TGTGCCAGCAGTCCTATTAGGGGGCGCGACACCGGGGAGCTGTTTTTT. The full variable domain, completed using reference TRBV7-9 and TRBJ2-2, is DTGVSQNPRHKITKRGQNVTFRCDPISEHNRLYWYRQTLGQGPEFLTYFQNEAQLEKSRLLSDRFSAERPKGSFSTLEIQRTEQGDSAMYLCASSPIRGRDTGELFFGEGSRLTVL.

The J gene is TRBJ1-1, the V gene TRBV2; D might be TRBD1 (6 bases). Germline CDR1 reads SNHLY; CDR2 reads FYNNEI. Trimming shortened V by 2 bases and J by 3 bases, and 13 bases separated the two germline ends. This CDR3 spans 15 amino acids. CDR3 sequence (DNA): TGTGCCAGCAGTGAATGGCAGGGGATGGACACTGAAGCTTTCTTT. Translating gives CASSEWQGMDTEAFF.

This chain's CDR3 is CASSIRQEDDSNQPQHF. The DNA of the CDR3 is TGTGCCAGCAGCATAAGACAGGAGGATGATAGCAATCAGCCCCAGCATTTT. The rearrangement links TRBV2 to TRBJ1-5, with D tentatively TRBD1 (6 bases). The CDR3 has 17 amino acids. Germline CDR1 reads SNHLY; CDR2 reads FYNNEI. Between the trimmed V and J ends, which lost 6 bases and 0 bases, there was a span of 18 bases. Full variable domain (outside the CDR3, taken from reference TRBV2 and TRBJ1-5): EPEVTQTPSHQVTQMGQEVILRCVPISNHLYFYWYRQILGQKVEFLVSFYNNEISEKSEIFDDQFSVERPDGSNFTLKIRSTKLEDSAMYFCASSIRQEDDSNQPQHFGDGTRLSIL.

On this clonotype: The conserved closing phenylalanine or tryptophan is absent in this CDR3, likely reflecting a read error. Because the CDR3's place on the DNA is in doubt, the DNA is left out and the CDR3 is given as listed by TCRdb. J is TRBJ2-2 and V is TRBV6-8; whether TRBD2, the table's D call, matches the DNA was not checked. The germline CDR1 and CDR2 sequences are MNHGY and SAAAGT. The CDR3 is 12 residues long, ends included. CDR3 residues: CASRPAAGEMCC.

This clonotype was counted many times. The chain links TRBV7-8 to TRBJ1-5; D is ambiguous. The V end was cut by 1 base, the J end by 3 bases, with 10 bases between. Germline V gene sequence: CDR1 SGHVS, CDR2 FQNEAQ. The CDR3 extends over 15 amino acids. CDR3 bases: TGTGCCAGCAGCTTAGGGACCAGACTCAATCAGCCCCAGCATTTT. This translates into CASSLGTRLNQPQHF.

A remark on this clonotype: This may come from a read error, since a much larger clone is one base off. Here the CDR3 DNA reads TGTGCCAGCAGCCCCGGGCGGGTCAGCTATGGCTACACCTTC. This codes for CASSPGRVSYGYTF. V usage is TRBV7-3 and J usage is TRBJ1-2; D remains unclear. In germline, CDR1 is SGHTA, CDR2 FQGTGA. The CDR3 is 14 amino acids. The V end lost 5 bases, the J end lost 4 bases, and 14 bases lay between the germline ends.

V and J are TRBV4-3 and TRBJ1-2, with D possibly matching TRBD1 (5 bases). Germline assignment: CDR1 LGHNA and CDR2 YSLEER. The CDR3 spans 14 residues. V dropped 2 bases and J dropped 10 bases, with 17 bases sitting between them. CDR3 nucleotides: TGCGCCAGCAGCCAACACATGGGCGACAGAATCTACACCTTC. This gives the protein CASSQHMGDRIYTF.

This sequence joins TRBV6-6 and TRBJ2-7; 8 bases are a match to TRBD1. Germline CDR1 MNHNY, CDR2 SVGAGI (reference sequence). CDR3 size: 15 residues. V lost 6 bases to trimming and J lost 0 bases; unmatched junction nucleotides: 7. The CDR3 sequence is CASSPDRGLSYEQYF. CDR3 in DNA: TGTGCCAGCAGCCCCGACAGGGGCCTCTCCTACGAGCAGTACTTC.

The chain recombines TRBV27 with TRBJ2-7; D is unclear. The germline V and J ends were trimmed by 10 bases and 3 bases, with 22 bases remaining between them. The CDR3 contains 15 residues. Germline V gene sequence: CDR1 MNHEY, CDR2 SMNVEV (reference sequence). CDR3 region: CAIRLGETPFYEQYF. As DNA, the CDR3 is TGTGCCATCAGGTTAGGCGAGACTCCATTCTACGAGCAGTACTTC.

A few counts support this clonotype. J is TRBJ2-3 and V is TRBV6-2 or TRBV6-3, with 7 bases aligning to TRBD1. CDR3 length: 16 residues. Germline values: CDR1 MNHEY, CDR2 SVGEGT. Trimming removed 6 bases from V and 0 bases from J; junction bases left unmatched: 9. The CDR3 DNA follows: TGTGCCAGCAGACGCGACAGGGTGTCTAGCACAGATACGCAGTATTTT. Amino acids: CASRRDRVSSTDTQYF.

Only one count was recorded for this clonotype. With a much larger clone just one base away, this may be a read error. This chain connects TRBV7-2 to TRBJ1-6, with TRBD1 as a possible D gene (6 bases). The CDR3 is 16 residues long. CDR1 and CDR2 from the germline V gene are SGHTA and FQGNSA. Trimming stripped 2 bases from V and 10 bases from J, with 18 bases between. CDR3 DNA sequence: TGTGCCAGCAGCTTAAGTAGACAGGTTACTGGATCACCCCTCCACTTT. It is translated as CASSLSRQVTGSPLHF.

In its sample, this clonotype was seen a few times. The CDR3 coding sequence is TGTGCCAGTAGTATATTGGGTAGCGGGGCCTACAATGAGCAGTTCTTC. Translating gives CASSILGSGAYNEQFF. V is TRBV19 and J is TRBJ2-1; 8 bases agree with TRBD2. Unmatched junction bases numbered 5, after V lost 2 bases and J lost 2 bases. Germline-derived CDR1 and CDR2 are LNHDA and SQIVND (reference sequence). This CDR3 spans 16 amino acids.

This clonotype was seen only a few times. V and J are TRBV7-2 and TRBJ2-1; D may be TRBD2 (5 bases). The CDR3 loop spans 16 amino acids. V lost 1 base and J lost 10, with 20 bases in between. CDR1 and CDR2 (germline): SGHTA, FQGNSA. The CDR3 is CASSLGASNARGEQFF. DNA of the CDR3: TGTGCCAGCAGCTTAGGAGCTTCCAACGCGCGAGGGGAGCAGTTCTTC.

The chain uses TRBV9 and TRBJ2-2; 11 positions agree with TRBD2. The CDR3 runs to 16 residues. J gave up 4 bases and V 0 bases, and 2 bases lay outside the gene matches. Germline V CDR1 and CDR2: SGDLS, YYNGEE. The CDR3 here is CASSVDLAGGTGELFF. CDR3 nucleotides: TGTGCCAGCAGCGTAGATCTAGCGGGGGGCACCGGGGAGCTGTTTTTT.

The rearrangement joins TRBV10-3 to TRBJ1-3; TRBD1 aligns across 11 bases. This CDR3 comprises 17 residues. The junction had 7 bases not matched to a gene; V was cut back by 3 bases and J by 3 bases. Germline CDR1 is ENHRY and CDR2 is SYGVKD. CDR3 sequence: CAISDPPGQGDGNTIYF. The CDR3 DNA sequence: TGTGCCATCAGTGACCCACCGGGACAGGGGGATGGAAACACCATATATTTT.

This clonotype occurred a few times. This chain links TRBV15 with TRBJ2-1; TRBD2 might be the D (5 bases). The germline V gene encodes CDR1 LNHNV and CDR2 YYDKDF (reference sequence). The CDR3 sequence is 17 residues long. The V and J ends lost 5 bases and 4 bases respectively, with 21 bases between them. The chain's CDR3 is CATSGFLGRGPYNEQFF. The CDR3 coding sequence is TGTGCCACCAGCGGCTTTTTAGGGCGCGGGCCGTACAATGAGCAGTTCTTC.

The sample holds a few counts of this clonotype. This CDR3 is CASSPWVPGQGNNYEQYF. The CDR3, as DNA: TGTGCCAGCAGCCCGTGGGTCCCGGGACAGGGGAATAACTACGAGCAGTACTTC. The genes are TRBV7-8 and TRBJ2-7, with 10 bases that match TRBD1. Germline V gives CDR1 SGHVS, CDR2 FQNEAQ. J lost 3 bases, V lost 5 bases, and 16 bases had no gene match. The CDR3 runs 18 residues. The whole variable domain, remainder taken from reference TRBV7-8 and TRBJ2-7, is GAGVSQSPRYKVAKRGQDVALRCDPISGHVSLFWYQQALGQGPEFLTYFQNEAQLDKSGLPSDRFFAERPEGSVSTLKIQRTQQEDSAVYLCASSPWVPGQGNNYEQYFGPGTRLTVT.

This clonotype was detected ten times or more. The J gene is TRBJ2-5, the V gene TRBV7-9, with D unresolved. The V end lost 0 bases, the J end lost 0 bases, and 8 bases lay between the germline ends. The CDR3 length is 15 residues. From germline, CDR1 is SEHNR and CDR2 FQNEAQ (reference sequence). CDR3 nucleotide sequence: TGTGCCAGCAGCTTAGCGTCACTTAACCAAGAGACCCAGTACTTC. The encoded protein is CASSLASLNQETQYF.

On this clonotype itself: This may come from a read error, since a much larger clone is one base off. For the CDR3, the DNA is TGTACCAGCAGTTTAGGGGGCGTGGATCACACTGAAGCTTTCTTT. Its translation: CTSSLGGVDHTEAFF. This chain connects TRBV12-3 or TRBV12-4 to TRBJ1-1; 7 bases are shared with TRBD1. The CDR3 sequence is 15 residues long.

On this clonotype: Being one base from a much bigger clone, this may be a read error. The chain uses TRBV7-2 and TRBJ2-7; a weak D match, TRBD1 (6 bases). Per the germline V gene, CDR1 is SGHTA and CDR2 is FQGNSA. This CDR3 is 17 amino acids long. CDR3 sequence: CASSLSGGGRIKNEPYF. The CDR3 bases are TGTGCCAGCAGCTTAAGTGGGGGCGGTCGGATTAAAAACGAGCCGTACTTC.

This clonotype was seen a handful of times. The chain's CDR3 is CASRSGYEQYF. The CDR3 bases are TGTGCCAGTAGGTCAGGGTACGAGCAGTACTTC. The chain uses TRBV19 and TRBJ2-7; possibly TRBD1 for D (5 bases). V was shortened by 6 bases and J by 4 bases, with 7 bases between the two germline ends. Per the germline V gene, CDR1 is LNHDA and CDR2 is SQIVND (reference sequence). The CDR3 is made up of 11 amino acids. Drawing the rest from reference TRBV19 and TRBJ2-7, the complete variable domain is DGGITQSPKYLFRKEGQNVTLSCEQNLNHDAMYWYRQDPGQGLRLIYYSQIVNDFQKGDIAEGYSVSREKKESFPLTVTSAQKNPTAFYLCASRSGYEQYFGPGTRLTVT.

The rearrangement joins TRBV6-1 to TRBJ1-3, with TRBD1 as a possible D gene (6 bases). Trimming cost V 8 bases and J 2 bases, with 10 bases left between them. Germline CDR1 and CDR2: MNHNS and SASEGT. The CDR3 is 13 amino acids. The CDR3 is CASGRGAGNTIYF. The CDR3 DNA reads TGTGCCAGCGGCAGGGGCGCTGGAAACACCATATATTTT.

The J gene is TRBJ2-7, the V gene TRBV20-1; D tentatively fits TRBD1 or TRBD2 (5 bases each). The CDR3 is 12 residues long. CDR1 and CDR2 from the germline V gene are DFQATT and SNEGSKA (reference sequence). Between the trimmed V and J ends, which lost 5 bases and 2 bases, there was a span of 10 bases. The CDR3 DNA follows: TGCAGTGCTCGGGACCGGACCTACGAGCAGTACTTC. This encodes CSARDRTYEQYF.

This clonotype was counted a few times. The J gene is TRBJ2-6, the V gene TRBV7-2; 12 nucleotides match TRBD2. CDR1 is SGHTA and CDR2 is FQGNSA in the germline V gene. V was clipped by 6 bases and J by 0 bases; unmatched bases: 9. This CDR3 has 19 amino acids. The CDR3 nucleotides are TGTGCCAGCAGTCGCTCTAGCGGGGGGGCCGGCTCTGGGGCCAACGTCCTGACTTTC. Its translation: CASSRSSGGAGSGANVLTF.

This clonotype occurred a few times. This chain joins TRBV7-2 and TRBJ2-3, with TRBD2 identical over 9 bases. Looked up from germline, CDR1 is SGHTA and CDR2 is FQGNSA. The V and J ends lost 1 base and 4 bases, in that order; junction bases with no gene match: 6. There are 16 residues in the CDR3. CDR3 loop: CASSLVGGGAPDTQYF. DNA for the CDR3: TGTGCCAGCAGCTTAGTCGGCGGGGGGGCACCAGATACGCAGTATTTT.

This clonotype was counted many times. V and J are TRBV7-2 and TRBJ1-1; TRBD1 is a possible D gene (5 bases). Germline V CDR1 and CDR2: SGHTA, FQGNSA. The CDR3 has 16 amino acids. The V gene lost 5 bases and the J gene lost 1 base, with 17 bases spanning the gap. This CDR3 is CASSPSRAGRNTEAFF. The CDR3 DNA reads TGTGCCAGCAGCCCAAGCAGGGCAGGGAGGAACACTGAAGCTTTCTTT.

DNA of the CDR3: TGTGCCAGCAGCCACAGTCAGTACTATGGCTACACCTTC. Its translation: CASSHSQYYGYTF. This sequence joins TRBV7-3 and TRBJ1-2; D is uncertain. V lost 5 bases to trimming and J lost 3 bases, with 10 bases between them. This CDR3 is 13 amino acids long. The germline V gene encodes CDR1 SGHTA and CDR2 FQGTGA.

V is TRBV6-1 and J is TRBJ2-5; possible D gene TRBD1, 7 bases. This CDR3 region has 16 residues. Germline V CDR1 and CDR2: MNHNS, SASEGT. Trimming took off 5 bases at V and 5 bases at J, with 21 bases between the two ends. The CDR3 loop reads CASSRGGRGGGETQYF. Written as DNA, the CDR3 is TGTGCCAGCAGTCGAGGGGGCAGGGGAGGTGGGGAGACCCAGTACTTC.